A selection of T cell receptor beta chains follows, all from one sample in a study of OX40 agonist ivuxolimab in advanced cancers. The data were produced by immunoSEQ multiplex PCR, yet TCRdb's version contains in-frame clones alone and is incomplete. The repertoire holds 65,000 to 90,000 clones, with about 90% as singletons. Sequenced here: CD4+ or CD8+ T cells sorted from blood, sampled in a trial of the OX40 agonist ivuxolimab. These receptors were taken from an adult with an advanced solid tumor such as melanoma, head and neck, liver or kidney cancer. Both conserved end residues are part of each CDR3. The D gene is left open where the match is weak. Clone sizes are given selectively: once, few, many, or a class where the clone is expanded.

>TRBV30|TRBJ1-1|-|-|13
TGTGCCTGGAGAGGCAGAGGCGACACTGAAGCTTTCTTT
CAWRGRGDTEAFF
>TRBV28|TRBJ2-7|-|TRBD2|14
TGTGCCAGCAGTCCCGGTTTAGCGGGGTACGAGCAGTACTTC
CASSPGLAGYEQYF
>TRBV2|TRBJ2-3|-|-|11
TGTGCCAGCAAGCCCACAGATACGCAGTATTTT
CASKPTDTQYF
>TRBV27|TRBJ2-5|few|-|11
TGTGCCAGCAGTTGGGGGGAGACCCAGTACTTC
CASSWGETQYF
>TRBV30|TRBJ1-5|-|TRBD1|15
TGTGCCTGGAGCTCCGGGACAGGGGACAATCAGCCCCAGCATTTT
CAWSSGTGDNQPQHF
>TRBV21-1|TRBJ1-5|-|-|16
TGTGCCAGCGTAACTCCGGGACCGTCATACAATCAGCCCCAGCATTTT
CASVTPGPSYNQPQHF
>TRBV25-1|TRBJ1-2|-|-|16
TGTGCCAGCAGTGATATGACAGGCGAGGGGTACTATGGCTACACCTTC
CASSDMTGEGYYGYTF
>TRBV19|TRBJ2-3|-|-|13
TGTGCCAGTAGTATAGATGGCACAGATACGCAGTATTTT
CASSIDGTDTQYF
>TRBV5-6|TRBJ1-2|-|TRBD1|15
TGTGCCAGCAGGAAGTATTACAGGGGCTATTATGGCTACACCTTC
CASRKYYRGYYGYTF
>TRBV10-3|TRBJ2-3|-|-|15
TGTGCCATCAGTGGAAGGGGCGATGGCACAGATACGCAGTATTTT
CAISGRGDGTDTQYF
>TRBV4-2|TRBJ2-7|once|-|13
TGTGCCAGCAGCCCAGGAGGGACCTACGAGCAGTACTTC
CASSPGGTYEQYF
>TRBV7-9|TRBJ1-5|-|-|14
TGTGCCAGCAGCTGGAGTGGAGACAATCAGCCCCAGCATTTT
CASSWSGDNQPQHF
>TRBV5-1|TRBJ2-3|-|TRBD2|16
TGCGCCAGCAGCTCCATTGGGGGAGGGCCTCGGGATACGCAGTATTTT
CASSSIGGGPRDTQYF
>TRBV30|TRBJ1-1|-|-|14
TGTGCCTGGAGTGTGGTGGGCATGAACACTGAAGCTTTCTTT
CAWSVVGMNTEAFF
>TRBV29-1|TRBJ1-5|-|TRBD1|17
TGCAGCGTTGCAGTCCCGGGACAGGGTCGTCATAGTCAGCCCCAGCATTTT
CSVAVPGQGRHSQPQHF
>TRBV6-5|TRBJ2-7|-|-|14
TGTGCCAGCAGCCCCGCGGGGGACAGCTACGAGCAGTACTTC
CASSPAGDSYEQYF
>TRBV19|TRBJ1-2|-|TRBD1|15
TGTGCCAGTAGCCTCGGGACAGACAATAACTATGGCTACACCTTC
CASSLGTDNNYGYTF
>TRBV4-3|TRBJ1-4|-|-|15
TGCGCCAGCAGCCCCACGAGAAACATCAACGTTAAACTGTTTTTT
CASSPTRNINVKLFF
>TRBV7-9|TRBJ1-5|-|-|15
TGTGCCAGCAGCTCGGGACGGATCTTCGGACAGCCCCAGCATTTT
CASSSGRIFGQPQHF
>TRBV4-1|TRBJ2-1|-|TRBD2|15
TGCGCCAGCAGCCGGACTAGCGGGGGGAGTAATGAGCAGTTCTTC
CASSRTSGGSNEQFF
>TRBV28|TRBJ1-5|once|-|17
TGTGCCAGCAGTTTGGGGTCCTCCCCTTATAGCAATCAGCCCCAGCATTTT
CASSLGSSPYSNQPQHF
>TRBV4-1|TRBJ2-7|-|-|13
TGCGCCAGCAGCCAAGACCCCTCATGGGAGCAGTACTTC
CASSQDPSWEQYF
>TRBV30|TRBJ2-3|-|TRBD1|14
TGTGCCTGGAGTCCGGGGACAGGGAAGGATACGCAGTATTTT
CAWSPGTGKDTQYF
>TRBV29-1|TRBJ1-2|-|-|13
TGCAGCGTTGTGGGCAACGAGAACTATGGCTACACCTTC
CSVVGNENYGYTF
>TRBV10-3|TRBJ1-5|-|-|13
TGTGCCACCTCAGTAGGATCCGGTCAGCCCCAGCATTTT
CATSVGSGQPQHF
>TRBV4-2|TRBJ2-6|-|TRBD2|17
TGTGCCAGCAGCCAAGATGGGGAGGGGCCGGGGGCCAACGTCCTGACTTTC
CASSQDGEGPGANVLTF
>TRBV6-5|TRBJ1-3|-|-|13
TGTGCCAGCAGTTACAACTCTGGAAACACCATATATTTT
CASSYNSGNTIYF
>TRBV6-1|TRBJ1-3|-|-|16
TGTGCCAGCAGTGAATTAAAAGGAAGCTCTGGAAACACCATATATTTT
CASSELKGSSGNTIYF
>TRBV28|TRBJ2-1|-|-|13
TGTGCCAGCAGCGGCTACCCCTACAATGAGCAGTTCTTC
CASSGYPYNEQFF
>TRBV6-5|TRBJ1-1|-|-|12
TGTGCCAGCAGTTGGGGACTCACTGAAGCTTTCTTT
CASSWGLTEAFF
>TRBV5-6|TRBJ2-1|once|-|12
TGTGCCAGCAGCTTGCAAGTTAATGAGCAGTTCTTC
CASSLQVNEQFF
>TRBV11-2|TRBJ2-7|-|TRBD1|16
TGTGCCAGCAGCTTAGTGCTTGGACAGGGGCTCTACGAGCAGTACTTC
CASSLVLGQGLYEQYF
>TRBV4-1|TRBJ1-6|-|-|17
TGCGCCAGCAGCCAAGCAACGACAGTGGAAGGGGATTCACCCCTCCACTTT
CASSQATTVEGDSPLHF
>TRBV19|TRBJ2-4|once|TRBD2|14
TGTGCCAGTAGTATCCTAGCGGGAGCGAACATTCAGTACTTC
CASSILAGANIQYF
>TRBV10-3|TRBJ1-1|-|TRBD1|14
TGTGCCACCTCGACAGGGGGCGAGAACACTGAAGCTTTCTTT
CATSTGGENTEAFF
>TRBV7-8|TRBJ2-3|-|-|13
TGTGCCAGCAGCGCCCCAAGGGAGAATACGCAGTATTTT
CASSAPRENTQYF
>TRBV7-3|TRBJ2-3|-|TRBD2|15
TGTGCCAGCAGCTTGCGGGGGGGTTACACAGATACGCAGTATTTT
CASSLRGGYTDTQYF
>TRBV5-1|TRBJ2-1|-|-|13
TGCGCCAGCACCACCGGACCTCCGAATGAGCAGTTCTTC
CASTTGPPNEQFF